Here is one TCR beta chain with its context. These data belong to a study of shared clonotypes between healthy human individuals. Naive-designated CD8 cells lacked CD45RO, were positively enriched for CCR7, and omitted terminally differentiated effector memory CD45RA+ cells. The method was immunoSEQ multiplex PCR; TCRdb's version includes in-frame clones alone and lacks a portion of them. This table has about 2.1 million clones, about 93% appearing once. V was shortened by 1 base and J by 7 bases, with 23 bases between the two germline ends. Per germline, CDR1 SQVTM and CDR2 ANQGSEA. The CDR3 runs 17 residues.

The source material was naive CD8+ T cells from PBMCs. The V gene is TRBV29-1, the J gene TRBJ2-1, with D perhaps TRBD2 (6 bases). This clonotype originated in a man aged 18 to 35 in good health. Some clones in this sample may be carry-over from other donors' samples. The CDR3 is CSVEAPNPAVAGNEQFF. The DNA for the CDR3 is TGCAGCGTTGAAGCTCCTAACCCAGCGGTTGCGGGGAATGAGCAGTTCTTC.